The rows below give T cell receptor delta chains drawn from one sample of a study of gamma-delta T cells after stem cell transplantation. TCRdb re-called the RT-PCR reads through CATT. The sample has about 750 delta-chain clones; roughly 10% are singletons. Sequencing input: gamma-delta T cells. These receptors were collected from a human donor. It is not recorded whose cells these are; they may come from a transplant donor. CDR3s include the opening cysteine and the closing phenylalanine or tryptophan. Fields, in order: D gene, clone size, J gene, V gene, CDR3 protein, CDR3 DNA. A D gene is named only where the DNA matches it firmly. Clone sizes are given selectively: once, few, many, or a class where the clone is expanded.

D gene: TRDD3; clone size: NA; J gene: TRDJ1; V gene: TRDV1; CDR3 protein: CALGELSPTGTPVLGDTQGSRAKTDKLIF; CDR3 DNA: TGTGCTCTTGGGGAACTATCTCCTACCGGTACCCCCGTACTGGGGGATACGCAGGGTTCCAGGGCTAAGACCGATAAACTCATCTTT
D gene: NA; clone size: large; J gene: TRDJ1; V gene: TRDV2; CDR3 protein: CACDTVGITDKLIF; CDR3 DNA: TGTGCCTGTGACACCGTAGGGATCACCGATAAACTCATCTTT
D gene: NA; clone size: NA; J gene: TRDJ1; V gene: TRDV2; CDR3 protein: CACDTVSSTGSTDKLIF; CDR3 DNA: TGTGCCTGTGACACCGTGTCGAGTACTGGTAGCACCGATAAACTCATCTTT
D gene: TRDD3; clone size: NA; J gene: TRDJ1; V gene: TRDV3; CDR3 protein: CAFNLKPPLRGLGDTRGNTDKLIF; CDR3 DNA: TGTGCCTTTAATCTGAAACCCCCACTACGGGGACTGGGGGATACGCGGGGGAACACCGATAAACTCATCTTT
D gene: TRDD3; clone size: large; J gene: TRDJ1; V gene: TRDV2; CDR3 protein: CACDILQTGVYAPDKLIF; CDR3 DNA: TGTGCCTGTGATATCCTTCAAACTGGGGTATACGCTCCCGATAAACTCATCTTT
D gene: TRDD3; clone size: hyperexpanded; J gene: TRDJ1; V gene: TRDV2; CDR3 protein: CACDLLLGDNTPNTGHYTDKLIF; CDR3 DNA: TGTGCCTGTGACTTGTTACTGGGGGATAATACCCCGAATACCGGGCATTACACCGATAAACTCATCTTT
D gene: NA; clone size: large; J gene: TRDJ3; V gene: TRDV2; CDR3 protein: CACDPQSSWDTRQMFF; CDR3 DNA: TGTGCCTGTGACCCCCAGAGCTCCTGGGACACCCGACAGATGTTTTTC
D gene: NA; clone size: NA; J gene: TRDJ1; V gene: TRDV1; CDR3 protein: CALGSPEASIRTFTDKLIF; CDR3 DNA: TGTGCTCTTGGGTCCCCTGAGGCCTCTATCCGAACCTTCACCGATAAACTCATCTTT
D gene: NA; clone size: few; J gene: TRDJ3; V gene: TRDV2; CDR3 protein: CACDTAGGGSWDTRQMFF; CDR3 DNA: TGTGCCTGTGACACCGCGGGGGGCGGCTCCTGGGACACCCGACAGATGTTTTTC
D gene: TRDD3; clone size: NA; J gene: TRDJ3; V gene: TRDV2; CDR3 protein: CACDTKFTGGYASSWDTRQMFF; CDR3 DNA: TGTGCCTGTGACACCAAATTTACTGGGGGATACGCTAGCTCCTGGGACACCCGACAGATGTTTTTC
D gene: NA; clone size: NA; J gene: TRDJ1; V gene: TRDV2; CDR3 protein: CACDPMTTTGIITDKLIF; CDR3 DNA: TGTGCCTGTGATCCTATGACCACTACAGGGATCATCACCGATAAACTCATCTTT
D gene: NA; clone size: few; J gene: TRDJ1; V gene: TRDV2; CDR3 protein: CACEPMTTTVIITDKLIF; CDR3 DNA: TGTGCCTGTGAGCCTATGACCACTACAGTGATCATCACCGATAAACTCATCTTT
D gene: TRDD3; clone size: NA; J gene: TRDJ1; V gene: TRDV2; CDR3 protein: CACDTLGDPERGLIF; CDR3 DNA: TGTGCCTGTGACACCCTGGGGGATCCGGAACGAGGGCTCATCTTT
D gene: TRDD3; clone size: large; J gene: TRDJ1; V gene: TRDV1; CDR3 protein: CALGESPSFLRWYWGIRMGYTDKLIF; CDR3 DNA: TGTGCTCTTGGGGAATCCCCCTCCTTCCTGCGATGGTACTGGGGGATACGAATGGGGTACACCGATAAACTCATCTTT
D gene: NA; clone size: NA; J gene: TRDJ1; V gene: TRDV3; CDR3 protein: CAFLPSHFYWAYTDKLIF; CDR3 DNA: TGTGCCTTTTTACCTTCCCACTTTTACTGGGCGTACACCGATAAACTCATCTTT